Listed below are T cell receptor beta chains from one sample, sequenced in a study of blood T cell repertoires in COVID-19. TCRdb's table, derived via immunoSEQ multiplex PCR, lists solely in-frame clones and lacks some. Of some 90,000 clones listed, about 88% are singletons. Sequenced material: peripheral blood. All receptors come from a man aged 50 to 59 with acute or convalescent COVID-19. The CDR3 runs from the conserved cysteine through the conserved F or W. A D gene is named only where the DNA matches it firmly. Rows may omit the clone size; those that give it use once, few, many or a size class.

cdr3_nt: TGTGCCAGCGAGGAGAGCTCCTACGAGCAGTACTTC
cdr3_aa: CASEESSYEQYF
v_call: TRBV2
clone_size: NA
d_call: NA
j_call: TRBJ2-7

cdr3_nt: TGTGCCAGCAGCCAAGATCTACGCTCCTACAATGAGCAGTTCTTC
cdr3_aa: CASSQDLRSYNEQFF
v_call: TRBV3-1/TRBV3-2
clone_size: NA
d_call: NA
j_call: TRBJ2-1

cdr3_nt: TGTGCCAGCAGCTTTACGTTAGCTGAAGCTTTCTTT
cdr3_aa: CASSFTLAEAFF
v_call: TRBV7-9
clone_size: NA
d_call: NA
j_call: TRBJ1-1

cdr3_nt: TGTGCCAGCAGCTTAAATGTCGGGGGGCGTAGGGCCGGGGAGCTGTTTTTT
cdr3_aa: CASSLNVGGRRAGELFF
v_call: TRBV7-3
clone_size: NA
d_call: NA
j_call: TRBJ2-2

cdr3_nt: TGCGCCAGCAGCTTGGCACTAGCGGGGGGGCGCGGTACGCAGTATTTT
cdr3_aa: CASSLALAGGRGTQYF
v_call: TRBV5-1
clone_size: few
d_call: TRBD2
j_call: TRBJ2-3

cdr3_nt: TGTGCCAGCGGGGGGGGGTACTATGGCTACACCTTC
cdr3_aa: CASGGGYYGYTF
v_call: TRBV27
clone_size: few
d_call: NA
j_call: TRBJ1-2

cdr3_nt: TGTGCCAGCAGCTTATTTGGAGGTGGGGTCGGAGGTAATGAGCAGTTCTTC
cdr3_aa: CASSLFGGGVGGNEQFF
v_call: TRBV7-6
clone_size: NA
d_call: NA
j_call: TRBJ2-1

cdr3_nt: TGTGCCAGCAGCCAAGATCGCGGGGTTGAAAAACTGTTTTTT
cdr3_aa: CASSQDRGVEKLFF
v_call: TRBV4-2
clone_size: NA
d_call: NA
j_call: TRBJ1-4

cdr3_nt: TGTGCCAGCAGTGAACGGAGGGTCACAGGGGCTAGCAATCAGCCCCAGCATTTT
cdr3_aa: CASSERRVTGASNQPQHF
v_call: TRBV6-1
clone_size: NA
d_call: TRBD1
j_call: TRBJ1-5

cdr3_nt: TGTGCCAGCAGCTTAGGCGGACACTCCACTGAAGCTTTCTTT
cdr3_aa: CASSLGGHSTEAFF
v_call: TRBV11-1
clone_size: NA
d_call: NA
j_call: TRBJ1-1

cdr3_nt: TGTGCCAGCAGAGCCCCTAACGAGGGAAATTCACCCCTCCACTTT
cdr3_aa: CASRAPNEGNSPLHF
v_call: TRBV7-9
clone_size: NA
d_call: NA
j_call: TRBJ1-6

cdr3_nt: TGTGCCAGTAGTTCCACTTTTGGACAGGGGGGACAACTTAACTATGGCTACACCTTC
cdr3_aa: CASSSTFGQGGQLNYGYTF
v_call: TRBV19
clone_size: NA
d_call: TRBD1
j_call: TRBJ1-2

cdr3_nt: TGTGCCATCAGCCCGGGTAGGCGTGAGCAGTACTTC
cdr3_aa: CAISPGRREQYF
v_call: TRBV10-3
clone_size: NA
d_call: NA
j_call: TRBJ2-7

cdr3_nt: TGTGCCAGCAGTACGCCCCCTCGGGATACGCAGTATTTT
cdr3_aa: CASSTPPRDTQYF
v_call: TRBV6-6
clone_size: NA
d_call: NA
j_call: TRBJ2-3

cdr3_nt: TGTGCCAGCAGCTTTACAGGGTACACTGAAGCTTTCTTT
cdr3_aa: CASSFTGYTEAFF
v_call: TRBV7-2
clone_size: NA
d_call: NA
j_call: TRBJ1-1

cdr3_nt: TGTGCCAGCAGTTACAGGACAGCAAGGTACCAAGAGACCCAGTACTTC
cdr3_aa: CASSYRTARYQETQYF
v_call: TRBV6-6
clone_size: NA
d_call: NA
j_call: TRBJ2-5

cdr3_nt: TGTGCCTGGAGTGACTACTATGGCTACACCTTC
cdr3_aa: CAWSDYYGYTF
v_call: TRBV30
clone_size: NA
d_call: NA
j_call: TRBJ1-2

cdr3_nt: TGTGCCACCAGTGATTTGTCCGCGGCGGGGAGTGGCTACACCTTC
cdr3_aa: CATSDLSAAGSGYTF
v_call: TRBV24-1
clone_size: NA
d_call: NA
j_call: TRBJ1-2

cdr3_nt: TGTGCCAGCAGTGTTGGACAGGGGTACTACGAGCAGTACTTC
cdr3_aa: CASSVGQGYYEQYF
v_call: TRBV2
clone_size: NA
d_call: TRBD1
j_call: TRBJ2-7

cdr3_nt: TGTGCCAGCAGTCCGGACAGGGGAGGCACTGAAGCTTTCTTT
cdr3_aa: CASSPDRGGTEAFF
v_call: TRBV28
clone_size: NA
d_call: TRBD1
j_call: TRBJ1-1

cdr3_nt: TGTGCCATCCAGGCGCGGGTCACAGATACGCAGTATTTT
cdr3_aa: CAIQARVTDTQYF
v_call: TRBV2
clone_size: few
d_call: NA
j_call: TRBJ2-3

cdr3_nt: TGTGCCAGCAGCTTGAGGGACAATGGCTACACCTTC
cdr3_aa: CASSLRDNGYTF
v_call: TRBV5-4
clone_size: NA
d_call: NA
j_call: TRBJ1-2

cdr3_nt: TGTGCCTTCTCACACCTCCCGGGAATGGGCTACACCTTC
cdr3_aa: CAFSHLPGMGYTF
v_call: TRBV30
clone_size: NA
d_call: NA
j_call: TRBJ1-2

cdr3_nt: TGTGCCAGCAGCTACCAGGGTCAGCCCCAGCATTTT
cdr3_aa: CASSYQGQPQHF
v_call: TRBV13
clone_size: NA
d_call: NA
j_call: TRBJ1-5

cdr3_nt: TGTGCCAGCAGCTGGGTACCGGGACAGGGTTCTGAAGCTTTCTTT
cdr3_aa: CASSWVPGQGSEAFF
v_call: TRBV11-2
clone_size: few
d_call: TRBD1
j_call: TRBJ1-1

cdr3_nt: TGTGCCAGCAGGGAGAGGAGGGAGGAGCTGTTTTTT
cdr3_aa: CASRERREELFF
v_call: TRBV2
clone_size: NA
d_call: NA
j_call: TRBJ2-2

cdr3_nt: TGTGCCAGCAGCTTAACCCCGGACAGTCACTATGGCTACACCTTC
cdr3_aa: CASSLTPDSHYGYTF
v_call: TRBV7-3
clone_size: once
d_call: NA
j_call: TRBJ1-2

cdr3_nt: TGTGCCAGCACCAGACAGGGCAACACTGAAGCTTTCTTT
cdr3_aa: CASTRQGNTEAFF
v_call: TRBV6-5
clone_size: NA
d_call: TRBD1
j_call: TRBJ1-1